Listed here is a single TCR beta chain. Its antigen is not known. This sample was included in a study of identifying expanded T cells in peripheral blood. Germline V gene data show CDR1 as SGHAT and CDR2 as FQNNGV. The CDR3 length is 15 residues. Trimming cost V 1 base and J 2 bases, with 11 bases left between them. Study-wide findings and caveats: Roughly 1.1 clones differed between technical replicates, versus around 15 and 19 over time.

Libraries were prepared by immunoSEQ multiplex PCR; TCRdb keeps only in-frame clonotypes and omits some of them. The top ten clones hold 15% to 20% of a sample with 90,000 to 120,000 clones, roughly 91% of them seen once. The source of this sequence is a person between 18 and 70 years old in good health. This chain joins TRBV11-2 and TRBJ1-2, with D possibly being TRBD1 (6 bases). The sample consisted of blood. For the CDR3, the DNA is TGTGCCAGCAGCTTAGCGGGGACACTGAACTATGGCTACACCTTC. Residues: CASSLAGTLNYGYTF.